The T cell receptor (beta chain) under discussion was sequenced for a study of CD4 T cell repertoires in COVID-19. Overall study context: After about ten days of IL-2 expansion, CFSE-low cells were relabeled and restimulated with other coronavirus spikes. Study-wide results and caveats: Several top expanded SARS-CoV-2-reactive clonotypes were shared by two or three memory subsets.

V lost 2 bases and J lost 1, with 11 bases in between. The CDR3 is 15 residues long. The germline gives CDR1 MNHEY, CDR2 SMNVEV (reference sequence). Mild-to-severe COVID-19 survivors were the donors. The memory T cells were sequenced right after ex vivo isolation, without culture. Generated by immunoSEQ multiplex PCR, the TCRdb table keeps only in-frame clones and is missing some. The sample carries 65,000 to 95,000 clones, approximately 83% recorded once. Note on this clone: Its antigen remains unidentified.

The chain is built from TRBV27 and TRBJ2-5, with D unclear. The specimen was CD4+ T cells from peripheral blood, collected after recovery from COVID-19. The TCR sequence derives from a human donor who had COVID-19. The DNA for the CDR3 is TGTGCCAGCAGTTTAGGGGTCGGTTTCCAAGAGACCCAGTACTTC. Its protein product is CASSLGVGFQETQYF.